This T cell receptor beta chain was observed in a study of Tregs in tolerant kidney transplant recipients. Here immunoSEQ multiplex PCR was the method, and the copy in TCRdb shows in-frame clones only, minus some. The profile shows tens of thousands of clones, approximately 93% of them singletons. The CDR3 consists of 15 residues. The V gene's germline CDR1 is SEHNR and CDR2 FQNEAQ (reference sequence). Trimming removed 4 bases at V and 0 bases at J, with 10 bases between. The sequence was collected from a human donor who received a combined kidney and bone marrow transplant. Sequencing used CD4+ T cells from blood, obtained before the transplant. V gene TRBV7-9 combines with J gene TRBJ1-3; weak D call: TRBD1 (5 bases). CDR3 coding DNA: TGTGCCAGCAGCTACGGGACTGACTCTGGAAACACCATATATTTT. Protein product: CASSYGTDSGNTIYF.